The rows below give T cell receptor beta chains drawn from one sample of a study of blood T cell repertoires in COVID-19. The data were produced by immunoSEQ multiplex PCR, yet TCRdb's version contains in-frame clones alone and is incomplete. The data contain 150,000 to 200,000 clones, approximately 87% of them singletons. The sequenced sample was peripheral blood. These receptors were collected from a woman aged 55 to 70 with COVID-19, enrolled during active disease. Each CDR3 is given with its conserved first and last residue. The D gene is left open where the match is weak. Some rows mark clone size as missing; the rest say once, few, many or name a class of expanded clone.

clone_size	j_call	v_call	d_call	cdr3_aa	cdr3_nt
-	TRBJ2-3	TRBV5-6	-	CASSFSQSGTTDTQYF	TGTGCCAGCAGCTTTTCTCAGAGCGGTACCACAGATACGCAGTATTTT
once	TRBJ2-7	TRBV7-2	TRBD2	CASSLLTSVSSYEQYF	TGTGCCAGCAGCCTCCTGACTAGCGTTAGCTCCTACGAGCAGTACTTC
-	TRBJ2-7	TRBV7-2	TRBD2	CASSPTSGRRPYEQYF	TGTGCCAGCAGCCCGACTAGCGGGAGGAGACCCTACGAGCAGTACTTC
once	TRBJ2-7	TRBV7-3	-	CASSLGLQSEQYF	TGTGCCAGCAGCCTGGGACTGCAAAGCGAGCAGTACTTC
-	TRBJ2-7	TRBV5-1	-	CASSLPSELAEQYF	TGCGCCAGCAGCTTGCCTAGCGAGTTGGCCGAGCAGTACTTC
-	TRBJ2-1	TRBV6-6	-	CASSYSANEQFF	TGTGCCAGCAGTTACTCAGCTAATGAGCAGTTCTTC
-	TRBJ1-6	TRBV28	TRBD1	CASSLVGGPLTGLDSPLHF	TGTGCCAGCAGTTTAGTTGGTGGGCCCCTGACAGGGTTGGATTCACCCCTCCACTTT
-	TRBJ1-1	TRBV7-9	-	CASSLDIWGLNTEAFF	TGTGCCAGCAGCTTAGATATTTGGGGGCTGAACACTGAAGCTTTCTTT
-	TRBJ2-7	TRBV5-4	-	CASSLGGGNSYEQYF	TGTGCCAGCAGCTTGGGCGGCGGGAACTCCTACGAGCAGTACTTC
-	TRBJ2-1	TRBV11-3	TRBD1	CASSKTPGQYNEQFF	TGTGCCAGCAGCAAGACCCCGGGACAGTACAATGAGCAGTTCTTC
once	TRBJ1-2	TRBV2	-	CASSDRLEYGYTF	TGTGCCAGCAGTGACCGGTTAGAATATGGCTACACCTTC
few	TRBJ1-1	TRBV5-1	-	CASRYSGAEAFF	TGCGCCAGCAGATACAGCGGGGCTGAAGCTTTCTTT
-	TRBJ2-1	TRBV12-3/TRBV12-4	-	CASSWRLNEQFF	TGTGCCAGCAGTTGGAGGCTCAATGAGCAGTTCTTC
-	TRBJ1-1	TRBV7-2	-	CASSLNRGAATEAFF	TGTGCCAGCAGCTTAAACCGCGGGGCGGCAACTGAAGCTTTCTTT
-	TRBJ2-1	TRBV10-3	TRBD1	CAITGTGGFDEQFF	TGTGCCATCACTGGGACAGGGGGCTTCGATGAGCAGTTCTTC
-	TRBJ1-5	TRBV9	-	CASSAQGKNQPQHF	TGTGCCAGCAGCGCACAGGGTAAAAATCAGCCCCAGCATTTT
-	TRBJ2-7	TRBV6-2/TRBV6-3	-	CASSYLPDSSYEQYF	TGTGCCAGCAGTTACCTCCCGGACAGCTCCTACGAGCAGTACTTC